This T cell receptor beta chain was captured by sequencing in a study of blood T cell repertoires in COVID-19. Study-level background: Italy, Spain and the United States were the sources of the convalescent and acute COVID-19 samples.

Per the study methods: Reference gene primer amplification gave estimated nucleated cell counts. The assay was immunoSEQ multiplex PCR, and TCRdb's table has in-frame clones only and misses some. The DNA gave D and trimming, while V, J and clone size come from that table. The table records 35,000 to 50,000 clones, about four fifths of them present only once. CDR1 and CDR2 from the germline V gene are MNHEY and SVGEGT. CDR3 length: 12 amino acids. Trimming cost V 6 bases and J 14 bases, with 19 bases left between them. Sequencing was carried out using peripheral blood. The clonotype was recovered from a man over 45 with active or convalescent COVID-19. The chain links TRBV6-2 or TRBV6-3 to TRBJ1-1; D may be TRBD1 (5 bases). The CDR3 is CASSQSLGHPFF. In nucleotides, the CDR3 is TGTGCCAGCAGCCAATCCCTTGGACACCCATTCTTT.